This TCR beta chain was sequenced in a study of blood T cell repertoires in COVID-19. Study background: The cDNA or gDNA used as material had been derived from T cells, B-cell-depleted T cells, or PBMCs.

Authors' processing steps: Nucleated cell counts were estimated from reference gene primer amplification. Profiling relied on immunoSEQ multiplex PCR, and the TCRdb table lists in-frame clones only, not all of them. That table supplies the V and J calls and clone size; D and trimming were determined from the DNA. The sample lists 180,000 or so clones; more than 75% were seen once. Trimming took 8 bases from V and 7 from J; bases not matched to a gene: 4. There are 13 residues in the CDR3. The germline V gene has CDR1 LNHDA and CDR2 SQIVND (reference sequence). The V and J genes are TRBV19 and TRBJ1-6; TRBD1 matches at 8 bases. The clonotype was recovered from a woman aged 65 to 85 with acute or convalescent COVID-19. The sequenced sample was peripheral blood. CDR3 residues: CASDRGRNSPLHF. CDR3 DNA sequence: TGTGCCAGTGACAGGGGTCGGAATTCACCCCTCCACTTT. Combining the CDR3 with reference TRBV19 and TRBJ1-6 gives the whole variable domain DGGITQSPKYLFRKEGQNVTLSCEQNLNHDAMYWYRQDPGQGLRLIYYSQIVNDFQKGDIAEGYSVSREKKESFPLTVTSAQKNPTAFYLCASDRGRNSPLHFGNGTRLTVT.